This TCR beta chain was captured in a study of human T cells and chemical hapten exposure. Study results and caveats: Alopecia in all donors means immunity may differ from healthy individuals.

This clonotype was seen only a few times. Its antigen is not identified. Germline assignment: CDR1 MGHRA and CDR2 YSYEKL. This CDR3 is built from 14 residues. Trimming shortened V by 2 bases and J by 6 bases, and 14 bases separated the two germline ends. MiXCR, applied by TCRdb to the RACE reads, yields one record per CDR3 protein. The repertoire includes about 110,000 distinct CDR3 sequences, roughly a tenth of them detected once, and approximately 2.8% sits in the top ten. Time point reported: patch test 2, 6 weeks after DPC sensitization. The treatment here: therapeutic diphenylcyclopropenone sensitization with weekly scalp DPC. Total RNA extraction was carried out from unfractionated whole blood.

The sequencing used whole blood, collected in connection with sensitization to the hapten diphenylcyclopropenone (DPC). This clonotype was sampled from a woman aged 40 to 49 with alopecia areata. Some clones in this sample may be carry-over from other donors' samples. This rearrangement joins TRBV4-1 to TRBJ2-7; D is perhaps TRBD2 (6 bases). The CDR3 spells CASSQPGTLSEQYF. DNA of the CDR3: TGCGCCAGCAGCCAACCCGGGACTCTCTCCGAGCAGTACTTC.